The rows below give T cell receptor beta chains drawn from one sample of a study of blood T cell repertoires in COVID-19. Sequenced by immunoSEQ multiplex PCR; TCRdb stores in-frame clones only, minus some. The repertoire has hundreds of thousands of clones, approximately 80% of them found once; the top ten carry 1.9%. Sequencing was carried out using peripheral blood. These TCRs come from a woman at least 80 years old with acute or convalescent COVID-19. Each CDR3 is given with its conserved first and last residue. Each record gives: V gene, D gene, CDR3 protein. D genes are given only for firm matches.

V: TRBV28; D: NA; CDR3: CASTLPRGKTEAFF
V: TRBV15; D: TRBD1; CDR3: CATSSWTGSGNTEAFF
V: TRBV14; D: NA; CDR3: CASSQARGNGYTF
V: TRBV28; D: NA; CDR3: CASSLGGSHQPQHF
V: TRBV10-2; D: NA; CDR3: CASRRESTEAFF
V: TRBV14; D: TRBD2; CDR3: CASSQDKVAGGPSDTQYF
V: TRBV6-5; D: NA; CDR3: CASSNTGFFGEKLFF
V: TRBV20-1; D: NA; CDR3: CSASRPSGGVNNEQFF
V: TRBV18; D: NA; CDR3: CASSPGVSGEQYF
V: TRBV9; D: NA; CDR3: CASSVEPAGANVLTF
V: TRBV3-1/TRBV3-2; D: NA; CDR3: CASSQDQGPGSPLHF
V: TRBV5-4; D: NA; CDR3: CASSLPGQNTEAFF
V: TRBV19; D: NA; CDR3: CASSIKKGGVSYNEQFF
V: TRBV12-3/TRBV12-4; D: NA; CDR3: CASSRREILTF
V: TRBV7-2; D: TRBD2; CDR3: CASSRLAGVTGELFF
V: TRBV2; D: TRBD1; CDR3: CASSRRAAGTGYSPLHF
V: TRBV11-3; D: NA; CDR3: CASSPDRNNEQFF
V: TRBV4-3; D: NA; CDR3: CASSQVGAVGELFF
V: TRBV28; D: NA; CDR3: CASSFGGGASNQPQHF
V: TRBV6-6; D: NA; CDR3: CASSLQGSVMDTIYF
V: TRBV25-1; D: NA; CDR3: CAKVTSSYEQYF
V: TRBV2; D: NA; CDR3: CASSEDFAGPSGYTF
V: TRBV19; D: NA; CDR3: CASSPRTEQYF
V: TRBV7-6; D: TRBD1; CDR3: CASSLGAGGNSPLHF
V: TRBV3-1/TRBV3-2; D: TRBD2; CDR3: CASSPRFPAGVRTSSYNEQFF
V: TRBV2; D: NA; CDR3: CASSSRERSYEQYF
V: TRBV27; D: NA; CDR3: CASRKVRGSNQPQHF
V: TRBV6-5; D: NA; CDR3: CASSKQQTNYGYTF
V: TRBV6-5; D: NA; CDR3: CASRDTGRVTEAFF
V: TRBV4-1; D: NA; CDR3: CASSQVTATGELFF
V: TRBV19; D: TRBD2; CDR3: CASSIRTSYNEQFF
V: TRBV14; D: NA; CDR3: CASSQRGFGYGYTF
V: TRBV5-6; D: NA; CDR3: CASSLGAKDYEQYF
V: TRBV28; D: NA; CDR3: CASSPVSGSSYNEQFF
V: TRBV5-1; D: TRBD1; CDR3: CASSSGGPGGSNSPLHF
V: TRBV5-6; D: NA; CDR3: CASRGQGKTQYF
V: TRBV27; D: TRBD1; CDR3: CASRKQGDNSPLHF